Following are 2 T cell receptor beta chains from one sample sequenced in a study of cytomegalovirus exposure and HLA in healthy donors (dated by TCRdb to 2015 to 2018). Library construction relied on the immunoSEQ multiplex PCR assay. TCRdb obtained this table from immuneACCESS and retained in-frame rearrangements with V and J assigned. These tables miss some clones; where compared with another copy, unresolved V genes account for less than half of the shortfall, and the remainder is unexplained. Present in this sample are 150,000 or so clones, approximately 89% of which were seen just once. 2% to 3% of the sample goes to the ten largest clones. The sample was PBMCs. These receptors were obtained from a man aged 18-30 years in good health and CMV-seropositive.

The genes are TRBV7-2 and TRBJ1-2; TRBD1 is a possible D gene (6 bases). Per germline, CDR1 SGHTA and CDR2 FQGNSA. V was cut by 1 base and J by 4 bases, with 13 bases left in between. The CDR3 extends over 15 amino acids. In DNA, the CDR3 is TGTGCCAGCAGCTTAGACTACAGGGTAGGCTATGGCTACACCTTC. This sequence encodes CASSLDYRVGYGYTF.

The rearrangement uses TRBV15 and TRBJ2-2; a weak D match, TRBD2 (5 bases). Germline V CDR1 and CDR2: LNHNV, YYDKDF (reference sequence). Trimming pared 4 bases from V and 4 bases from J, leaving 19 bases between. CDR3 length: 17 amino acids. CDR3 residues: CATSTSPGPRGTGELFF. The CDR3 DNA sequence: TGTGCCACCAGCACTAGTCCCGGGCCCCGGGGCACCGGGGAGCTGTTTTTT.